This is a list of T cell receptor beta chains from one sample in a study of blood T cell repertoires in COVID-19. Profiled with immunoSEQ multiplex PCR; TCRdb holds only in-frame clones, not every one. The sample has a few hundred thousand clones, more than 75% seen once. Sequenced material: peripheral blood. Every receptor here comes from a man between 40 and 49 years old who had recovered from COVID-19. The CDR3 runs from the conserved cysteine through the conserved F or W. Fields, in order: D gene, V gene, clone size, J gene, CDR3 DNA, CDR3 protein. The D gene is left open where the match is weak. Expanded clones get a size class; other rows say once, few or many, or leave the size out.

TRBD2	TRBV10-2	.	TRBJ2-7	TGCGCCAGCCGGGGGGGAAGGGAGCAGTACTTC	CASRGGREQYF
TRBD2	TRBV7-2	.	TRBJ2-1	TGTGCCAGCAGCTTACCCCTAGCGGGGGCACCCCACAATGAGCAGTTCTTC	CASSLPLAGAPHNEQFF
.	TRBV21-1	.	TRBJ2-7	TGTGCCAGCAGCTCATGGCACCGCTACTACTACGGGCAGTACTTC	CASSSWHRYYYGQYF
.	TRBV5-1	.	TRBJ2-3	TGCGCCAGCAGCTTGGCAGGCGGGGGCACAGATACGCAGTATTTT	CASSLAGGGTDTQYF
.	TRBV4-3	.	TRBJ1-2	TGCGCCAGCAGCCAAGATTCGCGGGGAACCTATGGCTACACCTTC	CASSQDSRGTYGYTF
.	TRBV6-5	.	TRBJ1-2	TGTGCCAGCACCCGACTTAACTATGGCTACACCTTC	CASTRLNYGYTF
TRBD1	TRBV30	.	TRBJ1-5	TGTGCCTGGAGTGGACAGGGGAATCAGCCCCAGCATTTT	CAWSGQGNQPQHF
.	TRBV2	.	TRBJ1-2	TGTGCCAGCAGTCGTCCGGCAGGGCACTATGGCTACACCTTC	CASSRPAGHYGYTF
TRBD1	TRBV7-9	once	TRBJ2-1	TGTGCCAGCAGCTTAGGGACAGGGGGGATTTCATATGAGCAGTTCTTC	CASSLGTGGISYEQFF
.	TRBV19	.	TRBJ2-6	TGTGCCAGTAGTATCCCTCTCCCAGGCGGGGCCAACGTCCTGACTTTC	CASSIPLPGGANVLTF
.	TRBV7-2	.	TRBJ1-5	TGTGCCAGCAGCTTAGCGGGGGGAGGGATCGGTCAGCCCCAGCATTTT	CASSLAGGGIGQPQHF
TRBD1	TRBV5-1	.	TRBJ2-5	TGCGCCAGCAGCTGGAGGAAAGGGGGCACGGAGACCCAGTACTTC	CASSWRKGGTETQYF
.	TRBV29-1	.	TRBJ2-3	TGCAGCGTGGAGGGACGGACAGATACGCAGTATTTT	CSVEGRTDTQYF
TRBD2	TRBV30	.	TRBJ2-7	TGTGCCTGGAGTGGGCTAGCGGGAGTATTACACGAGCAGTACTTC	CAWSGLAGVLHEQYF
TRBD1	TRBV15	.	TRBJ1-1	TGTGCCACCAGCAGAGATCCCAGGGGACAGATAATGAACACTGAAGCTTTCTTT	CATSRDPRGQIMNTEAFF
TRBD1	TRBV5-6	.	TRBJ1-2	TGTGCCAGCAGCCCGCGACAGGGGTTGGTCTACGGCTATGGCTACACCTTC	CASSPRQGLVYGYGYTF
TRBD1	TRBV19	.	TRBJ1-2	TGTGCCAGTAGACACACAGGGGGCGGCTATGGCTACACCTTC	CASRHTGGGYGYTF
TRBD2	TRBV7-9	.	TRBJ2-3	TGTGCCAGCAGTTTAGCTAGCGGGCTAACAGATACGCAGTATTTT	CASSLASGLTDTQYF
TRBD2	TRBV6-5	few	TRBJ2-2	TGTGCCAGCAGCACTAGCGGGAGCCCCGGGGAGCTGTTTTTT	CASSTSGSPGELFF
TRBD2	TRBV3-1/TRBV3-2	.	TRBJ2-3	TGTGCCAGCAGCCAGGGTTGGTCTAGCGGGGGGCCGGCAGATACGCAGTATTTT	CASSQGWSSGGPADTQYF
TRBD1	TRBV7-6	.	TRBJ1-5	TGTGCCAGTCGGGACAGAAATCAGCCCCAGCATTTT	CASRDRNQPQHF
.	TRBV15	.	TRBJ1-2	TGTGCCACCAGCAGAGACAGGAGGAACTATGGCTACACCTTC	CATSRDRRNYGYTF
.	TRBV9	.	TRBJ2-2	TGTGCCAGCAGCGTAGATCCCGATAGGAACACCGGGGAGCTGTTTTTT	CASSVDPDRNTGELFF
.	TRBV6-5	.	TRBJ2-1	TGTGCCAGCAGCCACGCCGCAGGGGTGCAGTTCTTC	CASSHAAGVQFF
TRBD2	TRBV9	few	TRBJ2-5	TGTGCCAGCAGCGTACAGGCAGCGGGGGGGCCGAAGACCCAGTACTTC	CASSVQAAGGPKTQYF
.	TRBV6-2/TRBV6-3	.	TRBJ2-7	TGTGCCAGCAGTTCTCGGTCTGGCGGGGTTGGAGCCTACGAGCAGTACTTC	CASSSRSGGVGAYEQYF
.	TRBV5-6	.	TRBJ1-4	TGTGCCAGCAGCTTGGTTGGTCCCCCGGGTGAAAAACTGTTTTTT	CASSLVGPPGEKLFF
TRBD1	TRBV2	.	TRBJ1-5	TGTGCCAGCGGCTCGGCAGGGGGGCAGCCCCAGCATTTT	CASGSAGGQPQHF
.	TRBV7-9	.	TRBJ2-5	TGTGCCAGCAGCTTTGCCAGGGGAGAGACCCAGTACTTC	CASSFARGETQYF
.	TRBV20-1	.	TRBJ1-5	TGCAGTGCTAGTAAAGGGGTAGGGGGCAATCAGCCCCAGCATTTT	CSASKGVGGNQPQHF
TRBD2	TRBV2	.	TRBJ2-2	TGTGCCAGCAGTGGTCCTAGCGGGAGGGTCAACACCGGGGAGCTGTTTTTT	CASSGPSGRVNTGELFF
.	TRBV9	.	TRBJ1-2	TGTGCCAGCAGCGGGTACTTGGGCGGCTACACCTTC	CASSGYLGGYTF
.	TRBV11-2	.	TRBJ2-2	TGTGCCAGCAGCCCCGGACTACTCCACACCGGGGAGCTGTTTTTT	CASSPGLLHTGELFF
TRBD2	TRBV19	.	TRBJ2-1	TGTGCCAGTAGTTCGGGGACTAGCGGGGCGAGCTCCTACAATGAGCAGTTCTTC	CASSSGTSGASSYNEQFF
TRBD2	TRBV9	.	TRBJ2-1	TGTGCCAGCAGCGTAGCGGGGGGAAGGGGTGAGCAGTTCTTC	CASSVAGGRGEQFF
TRBD2	TRBV5-8	.	TRBJ2-3	TGTGCCAGCAGCTTGGTCGGGCTAGCGGGAGTAGGAACAGATACGCAGTATTTT	CASSLVGLAGVGTDTQYF
.	TRBV25-1	.	TRBJ2-3	TGTGCCAGCACCCCCGACCGGCCGCAGGCGGATACGCAGTATTTT	CASTPDRPQADTQYF